Listed below are T cell receptor beta chains from one sample, sequenced in a study of blood T cell repertoires in COVID-19. Profiled with immunoSEQ multiplex PCR; TCRdb holds only in-frame clones, not every one. The sample has approximately 300,000 clones, around 90% seen once. The sample was peripheral blood. All receptors derive from a woman aged 45-65 years who had recovered from COVID-19. Each CDR3 is given without its conserved first and last residue.

j_gene: TRBJ2-5
v_gene: TRBV19
CDR3aa: ASSIAWRETQY

j_gene: TRBJ1-5
v_gene: TRBV5-8
CDR3aa: ASSLPGQPQH

j_gene: TRBJ2-3
v_gene: TRBV3-1/TRBV3-2
CDR3aa: ASEGVGGGTQY

j_gene: TRBJ1-4
v_gene: TRBV19
CDR3aa: ASSMFGRGAGSTNEKLF

j_gene: TRBJ1-2
v_gene: TRBV28
CDR3aa: ASSPLHSGYT

j_gene: TRBJ2-5
v_gene: TRBV18
CDR3aa: ASSPGQGNWETQY

j_gene: TRBJ2-2
v_gene: TRBV24-1
CDR3aa: ATSDAGQHTGELF

j_gene: TRBJ1-4
v_gene: TRBV7-8
CDR3aa: ASSLTRYPTGGYNEKLF

j_gene: TRBJ1-1
v_gene: TRBV6-5
CDR3aa: ASSSRDSFINTEAF

j_gene: TRBJ2-7
v_gene: TRBV19
CDR3aa: ASSIVAGTYEQY

j_gene: TRBJ2-7
v_gene: TRBV15
CDR3aa: ATSRAYGLRGSEQY

j_gene: TRBJ2-3
v_gene: TRBV9
CDR3aa: ASSPGRGGGGDTQY

j_gene: TRBJ1-1
v_gene: TRBV28
CDR3aa: ASSLPGGALAF

j_gene: TRBJ2-3
v_gene: TRBV7-2
CDR3aa: ASTRTGVSTDTQY

j_gene: TRBJ1-1
v_gene: TRBV4-3
CDR3aa: ASSRKQGLNTEAF

j_gene: TRBJ1-6
v_gene: TRBV7-6
CDR3aa: ASSSRTGPNSPLH

j_gene: TRBJ2-5
v_gene: TRBV7-3
CDR3aa: ASSLMGPAGGQWETQY

j_gene: TRBJ2-1
v_gene: TRBV5-6
CDR3aa: ASSQLAGAWGYNEQF

j_gene: TRBJ2-2
v_gene: TRBV5-1
CDR3aa: ASSLGTGATGELF

j_gene: TRBJ2-4
v_gene: TRBV18
CDR3aa: ASSPWIGGSAYTPDIQY

j_gene: TRBJ2-7
v_gene: TRBV27
CDR3aa: ASSLSAGIEIGEQY

j_gene: TRBJ2-3
v_gene: TRBV5-1
CDR3aa: ASSLEGGGRTDTQY

j_gene: TRBJ2-7
v_gene: TRBV15
CDR3aa: ATSSRDSIYEQY

j_gene: TRBJ1-1
v_gene: TRBV10-3
CDR3aa: AIGRGTEAF

j_gene: TRBJ1-5
v_gene: TRBV19
CDR3aa: ASSKPQVGRNQPQH

j_gene: TRBJ2-5
v_gene: TRBV7-2
CDR3aa: ASSFVGGQETQY